Shown below are 23 T cell receptor beta chains from a single sample sequenced in a study of shared clonotypes between healthy human individuals. Method: immunoSEQ multiplex PCR; TCRdb's copy keeps in-frame clones and lacks some. The repertoire holds some 2,400,000 clones, almost 96% seen once, with more than 0.1% in the top ten. Input material: naive CD4+ T cells sorted from blood. Documented subset: CD45RA+ positively selected. The receptors derive from a young man in good health.

This chain connects TRBV9 to TRBJ1-2; 8 positions agree with TRBD1. Germline CDR1 and CDR2: SGDLS and YYNGEE. The V gene end was trimmed by 3 bases and the J gene end by 0 bases; junction bases not matched to a gene: 7. CDR3 size: 16 residues. In DNA form, the CDR3 reads TGTGCCAGCAGCGCAGCCCCGACAGGGGCTAACTATGGCTACACCTTC. Its protein is CASSAAPTGANYGYTF.

V gene TRBV2 combines with J gene TRBJ2-7, with 14 bases identical to TRBD2. V lost 11 bases to trimming and J lost 5 bases; unmatched junction nucleotides: 2. CDR1 and CDR2 from the germline V gene are SNHLY and FYNNEI. This CDR3 is built from 12 residues. CDR3 sequence: CAGGLAGDEQYF. The DNA for the CDR3 is TGTGCCGGGGGACTAGCGGGAGACGAGCAGTACTTC.

The chain joins TRBV9 to TRBJ1-4, with D perhaps TRBD1 (5 bases). Germline V gene lookup returns CDR1 SGDLS and CDR2 YYNGEE. V lost 0 bases to trimming and J lost 5 bases, with 14 bases between them. The CDR3 consists of 16 residues. The CDR3 loop reads CASSVATGEYNEKLFF. CDR3 in DNA: TGTGCCAGCAGCGTAGCTACAGGAGAATACAATGAAAAACTGTTTTTT.

The rearrangement uses TRBV29-1 and TRBJ2-2, with 8 bases identical to TRBD2. Germline CDR1 reads SQVTM; CDR2 reads ANQGSEA. Unmatched junction bases numbered 8, after V lost 5 bases and J lost 3 bases. The CDR3 totals 15 residues. The CDR3 DNA is TGCAGCGTTACCTTAGCGGGGAGCCACACCGGGGAGCTGTTTTTT. This translates into CSVTLAGSHTGELFF.

This sequence joins TRBV7-9 and TRBJ2-1; the D gene is possibly TRBD2 (6 bases). CDR1 is SEHNR, CDR2 FQNEAQ, per germline (reference sequence). V was cut by 8 bases and J by 0 bases, with 8 bases left in between. CDR3 length equals 13 residues. CDR3 bases: TGTGCCAGCGGGACTTACTCCTACAATGAGCAGTTCTTC. It codes for CASGTYSYNEQFF.

The chain combines TRBV7-2 with TRBJ2-3; D is tentatively TRBD1 or TRBD2 (6 bases each). From germline, CDR1 is SGHTA and CDR2 FQGNSA. Between the trimmed V and J ends, which lost 4 bases and 2 bases, there was a span of 16 bases. This CDR3 contains 16 residues. CDR3: CASSSRLRGLTDTQYF. The CDR3 DNA is TGTGCCAGCAGCTCACGTCTACGGGGGCTCACAGATACGCAGTATTTT.

V and J are TRBV7-9 and TRBJ2-1, with D maybe TRBD2 (6 bases). CDR3 length equals 15 residues. Trimming cost V 1 base and J 5 bases, with 12 bases left between them. CDR1 SEHNR and CDR2 FQNEAQ come from the germline V gene (reference sequence). The CDR3 bases are TGTGCCAGCAGCTTAGACGGGAGTACCAACAATGAGCAGTTCTTC. This sequence encodes CASSLDGSTNNEQFF. Full variable domain (missing parts from reference TRBV7-9 and TRBJ2-1): DTGVSQNPRHKITKRGQNVTFRCDPISEHNRLYWYRQTLGQGPEFLTYFQNEAQLEKSRLLSDRFSAERPKGSFSTLEIQRTEQGDSAMYLCASSLDGSTNNEQFFGPGTRLTVL.

This chain uses TRBV5-1 with TRBJ2-6; D might be TRBD1 or TRBD2, each matching 5 bases. The germline V gene encodes CDR1 SGHRS and CDR2 YFSETQ. The CDR3 runs 18 residues. Trimming cost V 3 bases and J 2 bases, with 18 bases left between them. The chain's CDR3 is CASSYNPGPGPGANVLTF. The CDR3 DNA follows: TGCGCCAGCAGCTACAACCCTGGTCCGGGGCCTGGGGCCAACGTCCTGACTTTC.

The V and J genes are TRBV28 and TRBJ2-4; D gene uncertain. The CDR3 length is 15 residues. Trimming cost V 2 bases and J 0 bases, with 8 bases left between them. Germline-derived CDR1 and CDR2 are MDHEN and SYDVKM. The CDR3 sequence is CASSLARLAKNIQYF. The CDR3 DNA follows: TGTGCCAGCAGTTTAGCTCGGCTAGCCAAAAACATTCAGTACTTC.

The chain carries TRBV6-1 and TRBJ2-7, with TRBD2 matching 9 bases. Trimming cost V 2 bases and J 7 bases; bases outside gene matches: 6. CDR3 length: 14 residues. Germline V gene lookup returns CDR1 MNHNS and CDR2 SASEGT. The CDR3 DNA reads as TGTGCCAGCAGTGAAAAGGGAGCGGGAGGAGAGCAGTACTTC. The encoded protein is CASSEKGAGGEQYF.

With regard to this clone: The same CDR3 also results from other DNA sequences found in this sample. The genes are TRBV5-4 and TRBJ2-7; possibly TRBD1 or TRBD2 for D (6 bases each). The ends were cut back, 0 bases at V and 0 bases at J, with 10 bases in the middle. The CDR3 has 15 amino acids. Per the germline V gene, CDR1 is SGHNT and CDR2 is YYREEE (reference sequence). CDR3 in amino acids: CASSLGSGASYEQYF. The CDR3, as DNA: TGTGCCAGCAGCTTGGGTTCGGGGGCCTCCTACGAGCAGTACTTC. Combining the CDR3 with reference TRBV5-4 and TRBJ2-7 gives the whole variable domain ETGVTQSPTHLIKTRGQQVTLRCSSQSGHNTVSWYQQALGQGPQFIFQYYREEENGRGNFPPRFSGLQFPNYSSELNVNALELDDSALYLCASSLGSGASYEQYFGPGTRLTVT.

The V and J genes are TRBV6-4 and TRBJ2-7; D is unresolved. This CDR3 spans 11 amino acids. Germline CDR1 reads MRHNA; CDR2 reads SNTAGT. Trimming left V 0 bases short and J 11 bases short, with 8 bases between. The CDR3: CASSDSAAEYF. The CDR3 region has the DNA TGTGCCAGCAGTGACTCTGCGGCGGAGTACTTC.

The chain has TRBV5-1 and TRBJ2-1; TRBD2 aligns across 11 bases. CDR3 length: 16 amino acids. CDR1 is SGHRS and CDR2 is YFSETQ in the germline V gene. V was pared by 2 bases and J by 7 bases, with 8 bases of the junction left unmatched. CDR3 nucleotides: TGCGCCAGCAGCTTTGGTAGCGGGGGGGCTTATAATGAGCAGTTCTTC. Translated, it gives CASSFGSGGAYNEQFF.

The chain joins TRBV25-1 to TRBJ2-3, with a possible D match to TRBD2 (5 bases). With 6 bases removed from V and 0 bases from J, the gap between germline ends came to 19 bases. The CDR3 spans 17 residues. Germline assignment: CDR1 MGHDK and CDR2 SYGVNS. Written as DNA, the CDR3 is TGTGCCAGCAGCGGCCCTTGGCTAGCAGAAAGCACAGATACGCAGTATTTT. It specifies CASSGPWLAESTDTQYF.

This clone occurred once. The chain is built from TRBV7-2 and TRBJ1-6; TRBD1 agrees at 7 bases. The trim removed 1 base at V and 7 bases at J, leaving 10 bases unmatched. The CDR3 loop spans 17 amino acids. Germline assignment: CDR1 SGHTA and CDR2 FQGNSA. The CDR3 sequence: CASSLVRLTGTNSPLHF. The DNA of the CDR3 is TGTGCCAGCAGCTTAGTCAGGCTGACAGGGACCAATTCACCCCTCCACTTT. Variable domain in full (rest from reference TRBV7-2 and TRBJ1-6): GAGVSQSPSNKVTEKGKDVELRCDPISGHTALYWYRQSLGQGLEFLIYFQGNSAPDKSGLPSDRFSAERTGGSVSTLTIQRTQQEDSAVYLCASSLVRLTGTNSPLHFGNGTRLTVT.

The chain uses TRBV5-1 and TRBJ1-1, with no clear D. Germline values: CDR1 SGHRS, CDR2 YFSETQ. V lost 0 bases, J lost 0 bases, and 6 bases lay in between. The length of the CDR3 is 14 residues. The CDR3 sequence: CASSLEQLNTEAFF. CDR3 nucleotide sequence: TGCGCCAGCAGCTTGGAACAATTGAACACTGAAGCTTTCTTT.

Worth noting for this clone: Other DNA sequences from this sample encode an identical CDR3 as well. The chain links TRBV6-6 to TRBJ1-5; no clear D gene. Trimming took 5 bases from V and 0 from J, leaving 5 bases between them. The CDR3 has 13 residues. CDR1 MNHNY and CDR2 SVGAGI come from the germline V gene (reference sequence). CDR3 sequence: CASSPNSNQPQHF. CDR3 in DNA: TGTGCCAGCAGTCCAAATAGCAATCAGCCCCAGCATTTT.

This chain uses TRBV10-3 with TRBJ2-2, with 9 bases matching TRBD2. The CDR3 is 15 residues long. Germline V gene sequence: CDR1 ENHRY, CDR2 SYGVKD. Losses at the gene ends were 4 bases for V and 8 bases for J; bases not matched to a gene: 8. CDR3 nucleotides: TGTGCCATCAGTGCCTCTAGCGGGGCCGGAGGGGAGCTGTTTTTT. This sequence encodes CAISASSGAGGELFF.

CDR3 nucleotide sequence: TGTGCCTGGAGTGTGGCCAGCTACACTGAAGCTTTCTTT. This gives the protein CAWSVASYTEAFF. The rearrangement joins TRBV30 to TRBJ1-1; no clear D. Trimming cost V 0 bases and J 3 bases, with 8 bases left between them. This CDR3 spans 13 amino acids. Per germline, CDR1 GTSNPN and CDR2 SVGIG (reference sequence).

V and J are TRBV15 and TRBJ1-2, with TRBD1 identical over 7 bases. The CDR3 loop spans 16 amino acids. Germline-derived CDR1 and CDR2 are LNHNV and YYDKDF (reference sequence). V lost 4 bases and J lost 0; bases outside the gene matches: 8. DNA of the CDR3: TGTGCCACCAGCAAGGACAGGCCCGAGGCTAACTATGGCTACACCTTC. It codes for CATSKDRPEANYGYTF.

This chain links TRBV6-1 with TRBJ2-5; 9 bases fit TRBD2. V dropped 4 bases and J dropped 4; count of bases not matched to a gene: 10. The germline gives CDR1 MNHNS, CDR2 SASEGT. The CDR3 covers 16 residues. CDR3 sequence reads: CASSVLAGEKGETQYF. DNA of the CDR3: TGTGCCAGCAGTGTCTTAGCGGGAGAGAAGGGAGAGACCCAGTACTTC.

The gene calls are TRBV6-5 and TRBJ2-7; 8 nucleotides align to TRBD2. The CDR3 extends over 15 amino acids. CDR1 is MNHEY, CDR2 SVGAGI, per germline. V lost 2 bases and J lost 2; bases outside the gene matches: 5. The CDR3 here is CASSYGPGLAYEQYF. The CDR3 DNA is TGTGCCAGCAGTTACGGGCCGGGACTAGCCTACGAGCAGTACTTC.

Note on this clone: The same CDR3 arises from other DNA sequences in this sample as well. The chain combines TRBV5-1 with TRBJ1-4; 9 bases agree with TRBD1. Germline V gene lookup returns CDR1 SGHRS and CDR2 YFSETQ. V shed 0 bases and J 8 bases; nucleotides not matched to a gene: 2. The CDR3 is 14 residues long. CDR3 DNA: TGCGCCAGCAGCTTGGGAGGGACAGGGGAAAAACTGTTTTTT. This translates into CASSLGGTGEKLFF.